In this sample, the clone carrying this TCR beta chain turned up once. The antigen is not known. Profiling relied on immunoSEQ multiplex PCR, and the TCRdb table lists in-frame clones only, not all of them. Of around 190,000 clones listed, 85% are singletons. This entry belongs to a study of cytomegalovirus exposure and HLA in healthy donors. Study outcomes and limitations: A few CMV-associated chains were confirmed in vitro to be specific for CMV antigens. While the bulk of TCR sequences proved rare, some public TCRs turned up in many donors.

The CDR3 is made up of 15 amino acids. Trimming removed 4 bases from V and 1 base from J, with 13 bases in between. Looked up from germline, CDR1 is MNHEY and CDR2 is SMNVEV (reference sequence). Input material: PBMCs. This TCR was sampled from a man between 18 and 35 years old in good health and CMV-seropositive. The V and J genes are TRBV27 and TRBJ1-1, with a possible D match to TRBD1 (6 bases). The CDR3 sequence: CASSSPGRGNTEAFF. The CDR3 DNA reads TGTGCCAGCAGTTCCCCGGGCAGGGGGAACACTGAAGCTTTCTTT.